This TCR beta chain is drawn from a study of blood T cell repertoires in COVID-19. Whole-study context: T cells, B-cell-depleted T cells, or PBMCs supplied cDNA or gDNA.

Trimming shortened V by 8 bases and J by 2 bases, and 16 bases separated the two germline ends. The CDR3 is 14 amino acids. CDR1 and CDR2 from the germline V gene are WSHSY and SAAADI. Per the original methods: From reference gene primer amplification, estimates of nucleated cell counts were derived. Only in-frame clones appear in the TCRdb table, and some are missing; sequencing was by immunoSEQ multiplex PCR. That table supplies the V and J calls and clone size; D and trimming were determined from the DNA. The data show hundreds of thousands of clones, 85% seen once. This TCR came from a man aged 35 to 55 with acute or convalescent COVID-19. The genes are TRBV10-2 and TRBJ2-7; D is possibly TRBD2 (6 bases). Sequences were obtained from peripheral blood. Here the CDR3 reads CASRGTELAYEQYF. The CDR3, as DNA: TGCGCCAGCCGCGGGACGGAGCTTGCCTACGAGCAGTACTTC.